The 7 T cell receptor beta chains below were found in one sample sequenced in a study of T-cell memory formation after mild COVID-19. From the 5' RACE reads, TCRdb called clonotypes with MiXCR, one entry per CDR3 protein. The profile shows fewer than 300,000 distinct CDR3 sequences, roughly 17% of them singletons. Sequences were obtained from PBMCs or a T cell subset sorted from them (not recorded which). The source is a man aged 18-30 years who had mild COVID-19 (a few samples of this study predate the infection). Cell type and time point are not known.

The CDR3: CSGKRANTGELFF. The CDR3 region has the DNA TGCAGTGGGAAGCGCGCGAACACCGGGGAGCTGTTTTTT. The chain uses TRBV20-1 and TRBJ2-2; no clear D gene. V was cut by 7 bases and J by 0 bases, with 9 bases left in between. The germline CDR1 and CDR2 sequences are DFQATT and SNEGSKA (reference sequence). This CDR3 spans 13 amino acids.

The chain couples TRBV5-6 to TRBJ2-3; TRBD2 agrees at 8 bases. CDR1 SGHDT and CDR2 YYEEEE come from the germline V gene. This CDR3 is 15 amino acids long. Trimming removed 4 bases from V and 5 bases from J; junction bases left unmatched: 9. CDR3 bases: TGTGCCAGCAGCCGTCGCAGCGGGGGTGAAGATACGCAGTATTTT. As protein: CASSRRSGGEDTQYF.

The chain recombines TRBV5-4 with TRBJ1-3; perhaps TRBD1 as D (6 bases). Germline V gene sequence: CDR1 SGHNT, CDR2 YYREEE (reference sequence). The CDR3 consists of 17 residues. V was trimmed by 4 bases and J by 2 bases, leaving 19 bases between them. This CDR3 reads CASSPPWGRGTGNTIYF. The CDR3 DNA follows: TGTGCCAGCAGCCCACCGTGGGGCAGGGGAACTGGAAACACCATATATTTT. Full variable domain (outside the CDR3, taken from reference TRBV5-4 and TRBJ1-3): ETGVTQSPTHLIKTRGQQVTLRCSSQSGHNTVSWYQQALGQGPQFIFQYYREEENGRGNFPPRFSGLQFPNYSSELNVNALELDDSALYLCASSPPWGRGTGNTIYFGEGSWLTVV.

This rearrangement joins TRBV4-1 to TRBJ2-7; 11 bases match TRBD2. V lost 1 base and J lost 3; bases outside the gene matches: 5. In germline, CDR1 is MGHRA, CDR2 YSYEKL. The CDR3 is 16 amino acids. The CDR3 region is CASSQGRGLADYEQYF. CDR3 bases: TGCGCCAGCAGCCAAGGCCGGGGACTAGCGGACTACGAGCAGTACTTC.

Only a few counts were recorded for this clonotype. The chain carries TRBV7-3 and TRBJ2-5; 7 bases match TRBD1. The CDR3 totals 14 residues. V trimming: 5 bases; J trimming: 5 bases; junction bases outside the gene matches: 8. Germline lookup yields CDR1 SGHTA and CDR2 FQGTGA. CDR3 amino acids: CASSILGGMETQYF. DNA for the CDR3: TGTGCCAGCAGCATACTAGGGGGCATGGAGACCCAGTACTTC.

This clonotype appeared a few times. This sequence joins TRBV7-9 and TRBJ2-7; either TRBD1 or TRBD2 may fit D (6 bases each). Looked up from germline, CDR1 is SEHNR and CDR2 is FQNEAQ (reference sequence). V was cut by 1 base and J by 2 bases, with 15 bases left in between. The CDR3 spans 16 residues. The CDR3 coding sequence is TGTGCCAGCAGCTTAGTAGTCGGGGGCTCCACCTACGAGCAGTACTTC. Protein product: CASSLVVGGSTYEQYF.

This clonotype was seen repeatedly, ten times or more. The rearrangement links TRBV6-6 to TRBJ2-5; D not resolved. The V end lost 2 bases, the J end lost 0 bases, and 1 base lay between the germline ends. The CDR3 spans 12 residues. Germline values: CDR1 MNHNY, CDR2 SVGAGI (reference sequence). CDR3 nucleotides: TGTGCCAGCAGTTACAACCAAGAGACCCAGTACTTC. Translation gives CASSYNQETQYF.